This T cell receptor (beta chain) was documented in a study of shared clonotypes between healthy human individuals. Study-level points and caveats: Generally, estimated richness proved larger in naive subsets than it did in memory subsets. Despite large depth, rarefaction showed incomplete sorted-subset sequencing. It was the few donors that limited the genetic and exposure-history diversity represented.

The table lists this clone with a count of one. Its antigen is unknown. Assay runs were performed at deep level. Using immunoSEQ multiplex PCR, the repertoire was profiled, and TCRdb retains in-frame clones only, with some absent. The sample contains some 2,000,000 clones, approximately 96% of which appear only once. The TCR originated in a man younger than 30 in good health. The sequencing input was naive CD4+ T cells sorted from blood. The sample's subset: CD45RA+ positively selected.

The CDR3 DNA sequence: TGTGCCAGCAGTTACGGGACAGGGGGCAACAAAGCTTTCTTT. It yields the protein CASSYGTGGNKAFF. J is TRBJ1-1 and V is TRBV27; TRBD1 matches 12 bases. The V and J ends lost 4 bases and 9 bases, in that order; junction bases with no gene match: 6. Per germline, CDR1 MNHEY and CDR2 SMNVEV (reference sequence). The CDR3 has 14 residues.